The rows below give T cell receptor beta chains drawn from one sample of a study of blood T cell repertoires in COVID-19. The table came from immunoSEQ multiplex PCR; TCRdb's copy has only in-frame clones and leaves some out. The data hold fewer than 150,000 clones, with 70% to 90% observed a single time. The sample was peripheral blood. The receptors stem from a man between 50 and 59 years old with acute or convalescent COVID-19. CDR3s include the opening cysteine and the closing phenylalanine or tryptophan. The D gene is left open where the match is weak. A row's size may be missing; if present it is once, few, many or a size class.

-,TRBV2,TRBJ2-3,-,TGTGCCAGCAGTGTCCTCGCAGATACGCAGTATTTT,CASSVLADTQYF
-,TRBV6-5,TRBJ2-7,-,TGTGCCAGCAGGCCCCTAGGCGGCCCCGAGCAGTACTTC,CASRPLGGPEQYF
-,TRBV7-2,TRBJ2-3,-,TGTGCCAGCAGCTTAGTAGGCGGCCAACCAGATACGCAGTATTTT,CASSLVGGQPDTQYF
-,TRBV18,TRBJ1-5,-,TGTGCCAGCTCACCACCTCAGGGCAATCAGCCCCAGCATTTT,CASSPPQGNQPQHF
-,TRBV6-5,TRBJ2-1,TRBD2,TGTGCCAGCAGTCCAGGACTAGCGGGAGCGGGTGAGCAGTTCTTC,CASSPGLAGAGEQFF
-,TRBV19,TRBJ1-1,-,TGTGCCAGTAGTGCCCAAAGCGACACTGAAGCTTTCTTT,CASSAQSDTEAFF
-,TRBV2,TRBJ1-2,-,TGTGCCAGCAGTGCACGACAGATTATTGGCTACACCTTC,CASSARQIIGYTF
-,TRBV28,TRBJ2-5,TRBD2,TGTGCCAGCAGTTTAAGGCCTAGCGGGTCTTCGAGGGAGACCCAGTACTTC,CASSLRPSGSSRETQYF
-,TRBV9,TRBJ2-7,TRBD2,TGTGCCAGCAGCGTATGGGGAAGCGGGAGTAACGAGCAGTACTTC,CASSVWGSGSNEQYF
few,TRBV19,TRBJ1-1,TRBD1,TGTGCCAGTAGTATGGTGAGGACAGGGGAGAACACTGAAGCTTTCTTT,CASSMVRTGENTEAFF
-,TRBV10-1,TRBJ2-2,-,TGCGCCAGCAGCTCCGGGGAGAGCGGAACCGGGGAGCTGTTTTTT,CASSSGESGTGELFF
once,TRBV27,TRBJ1-2,-,TGTGCCAGCAGTTTCATGGGAGGAGCTAACTATGGCTACACCTTC,CASSFMGGANYGYTF
-,TRBV5-1,TRBJ2-4,TRBD2,TGCGCCAGCACCCCGTTTGGGGTAGCGGGAGTGGGAGCTAGGGCCAAAAACATTCAGTACTTC,CASTPFGVAGVGARAKNIQYF
-,TRBV4-1,TRBJ1-4,-,TGCGCCAGCAGCCAGGTGACAGCAACTAATGAAAAACTGTTTTTT,CASSQVTATNEKLFF
once,TRBV30,TRBJ2-1,TRBD1,TGTGCCTGGAGAGCTCAGGGGGCTTCTTTCCATGAGCAGTTCTTC,CAWRAQGASFHEQFF
-,TRBV12-3/TRBV12-4,TRBJ1-5,-,TGTGCCAGCAGTACAGGGACCGGACAGCCCCAGCATTTT,CASSTGTGQPQHF
-,TRBV3-1/TRBV3-2,TRBJ1-1,-,TGTGCCAGCAGCAATGCGGAAGGGGGGAACACTGAAGCTTTCTTT,CASSNAEGGNTEAFF
-,TRBV28,TRBJ2-1,TRBD2,TGTGCCAGCAGCCCTACCACTAGCGGAGGGATCTACAATGAGCAGTTCTTC,CASSPTTSGGIYNEQFF
-,TRBV3-1/TRBV3-2,TRBJ1-2,TRBD1,TGTGCCAGCAGCCGGAGGACCCCCCGGGACAGGGGCCTCAACTACACCTTC,CASSRRTPRDRGLNYTF
-,TRBV6-6,TRBJ1-1,TRBD1,TGTGCCAGCAGTCCCGGGGGGACAGGGGGCACTGAAGCTTTCTTT,CASSPGGTGGTEAFF
-,TRBV10-3,TRBJ2-1,-,TGTGCCATCATGGGGGGAGGCAGGACGGATGAGCAGTTCTTC,CAIMGGGRTDEQFF
-,TRBV6-6,TRBJ2-7,TRBD1,TGTGCCAGCAGTTGGGTACAGGGGAACTACGAGCAGTACTTC,CASSWVQGNYEQYF
-,TRBV3-1/TRBV3-2,TRBJ2-2,TRBD2,TGTGCCAGCAGCCATCAACCCTTACTAGCGGGGGGCCTATCGAACACCGGGGAGCTGTTTTTT,CASSHQPLLAGGLSNTGELFF
-,TRBV5-1,TRBJ2-2,TRBD2,TGCGCCAGCAGCTTGGCCCCCGGGACTAGCGGGCGAGGCAACACCGGGGAGCTGTTTTTT,CASSLAPGTSGRGNTGELFF
-,TRBV18,TRBJ1-4,TRBD1,TGTGCCAGCTCACCCATTCGGACAGGGGGCGAGTTTCTGTTTTTT,CASSPIRTGGEFLFF
-,TRBV24-1,TRBJ2-3,-,TGTGCCACCGGGGGCGCACAGGGCCCAGATACGCAGTATTTT,CATGGAQGPDTQYF
once,TRBV7-9,TRBJ1-1,-,TGTGCCAGCAGCTTTGGGCAGGGGAACACTGAAGCTTTCTTT,CASSFGQGNTEAFF
-,TRBV29-1,TRBJ2-5,TRBD2,TGCAGCGTTGAAACTCTAGCGGGGTACCAAGAGACCCAGTACTTC,CSVETLAGYQETQYF
-,TRBV7-3,TRBJ2-1,-,TGTGCCAGCAGCTTAACAGGGACTTACTCCTACAATGAGCAGTTCTTC,CASSLTGTYSYNEQFF
-,TRBV9,TRBJ2-5,TRBD1,TGTGCCAGCAGCGTAGCCGGGACAGGTTTCGAGACCCAGTACTTC,CASSVAGTGFETQYF
once,TRBV30,TRBJ1-2,TRBD1,TGTGCCTGGAGTGTATTAGGGGGCGCGGGCTACACCTTC,CAWSVLGGAGYTF
-,TRBV4-1,TRBJ1-5,-,TGCGCCAGCAGCCAACCGGGACAACAGAATCAGCCCCAGCATTTT,CASSQPGQQNQPQHF
once,TRBV28,TRBJ2-3,TRBD2,TGTGCCAGCAGCGGGACTAGCGGCCGCACAGATACGCAGTATTTT,CASSGTSGRTDTQYF
-,TRBV18,TRBJ1-6,-,TGTGCCAGCTCACGAAACAGGGACGATAATTCACCCCTCCACTTT,CASSRNRDDNSPLHF
-,TRBV28,TRBJ1-1,-,TGTGCCAGCAGTCTCCCGGGTAGCAGGGGCCAGAGTTTAGGGGCTTTCTTT,CASSLPGSRGQSLGAFF
-,TRBV6-6,TRBJ2-7,-,TGTGCCAGCAGTTACTCGAAAGCGTACGAGCAGTACTTC,CASSYSKAYEQYF
few,TRBV5-6,TRBJ1-2,TRBD1,TGTGCCAGCAGCATTGAATGGACAGGCAACTATGGCTACACCTTC,CASSIEWTGNYGYTF
once,TRBV5-1,TRBJ2-5,-,TGCGCCAGCAGCCGATCCCCCACCGAGGGAGGGACCCAGTACTTC,CASSRSPTEGGTQYF
-,TRBV6-6,TRBJ1-5,-,TGTGCCAGCAGTCTGCCTAACCTGGGCGCTGGTCATAGCAATCAGCCCCAGCATTTT,CASSLPNLGAGHSNQPQHF
-,TRBV7-9,TRBJ1-1,TRBD1,TGTGCCAGCACCAACCCAGGGGGCCCGAACACTGAAGCTTTCTTT,CASTNPGGPNTEAFF
-,TRBV7-8,TRBJ1-2,TRBD1,TGTGCCAGCAGCTTAGCCGGACAGGGGGCGGGAGGCTACACCTTC,CASSLAGQGAGGYTF
-,TRBV3-1/TRBV3-2,TRBJ2-2,TRBD1,TGTGCCAGCAGACAGGGGCCCACGACCACCGGGGAGCTGTTTTTT,CASRQGPTTTGELFF
-,TRBV5-4,TRBJ1-1,-,TGTGCCAGCAGCTTGAGTATCGGGGGTGAAGCTTTCTTT,CASSLSIGGEAFF
-,TRBV4-2,TRBJ2-7,TRBD2,TGTGCCAGCAGCCTCCCTAGCGGAGCCTACGAGCAGTACTTC,CASSLPSGAYEQYF
-,TRBV6-5,TRBJ2-7,-,TGTGCCAGCAGTTACTCTGATCCTAGCGACTCCTACGAGCAGTACTTC,CASSYSDPSDSYEQYF